This T cell receptor (beta chain) was obtained from a study of blood T cell repertoires in COVID-19. The wider study: Acute and convalescent COVID-19 samples came from the United States, Italy and Spain.

Looked up from germline, CDR1 is MNHEY and CDR2 is SVGAGI. Trimming pared 7 bases from V and 3 bases from J, leaving 18 bases between. The CDR3 spans 15 residues. Original methodology: For nucleated cells, counts were estimated from reference gene primer amplification. The table came from immunoSEQ multiplex PCR; TCRdb's copy has only in-frame clones and leaves some out. V and J calls and clone size are as listed in that table; D and trimming were resolved from the DNA. The top ten hold approximately 19% of the sample, which has over 150,000 clones, 65% to 85% seen once. The V gene is TRBV6-5, the J gene TRBJ1-1; D possibly corresponds to TRBD1 (6 bases). Sequencing input: peripheral blood. The clonotype was recovered from a woman between 65 and 79 years old who had recovered from COVID-19. Here the CDR3 reads CASTLGGGSDTEAFF. The CDR3 DNA is TGTGCCAGCACCCTAGGGGGGGGGTCGGACACTGAAGCTTTCTTT.